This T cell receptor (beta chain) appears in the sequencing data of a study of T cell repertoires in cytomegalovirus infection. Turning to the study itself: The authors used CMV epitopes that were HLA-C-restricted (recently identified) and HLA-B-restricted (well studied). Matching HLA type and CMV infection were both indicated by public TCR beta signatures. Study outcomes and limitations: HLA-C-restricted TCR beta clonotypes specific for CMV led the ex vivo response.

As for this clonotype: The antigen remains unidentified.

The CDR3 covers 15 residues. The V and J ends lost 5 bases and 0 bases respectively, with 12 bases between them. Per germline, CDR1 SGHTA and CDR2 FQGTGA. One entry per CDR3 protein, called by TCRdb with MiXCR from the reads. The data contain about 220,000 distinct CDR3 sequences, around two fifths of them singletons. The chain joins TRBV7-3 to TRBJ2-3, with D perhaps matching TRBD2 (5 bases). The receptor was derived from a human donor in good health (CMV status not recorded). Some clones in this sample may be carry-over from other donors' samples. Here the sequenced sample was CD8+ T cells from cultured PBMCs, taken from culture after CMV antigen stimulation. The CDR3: CASSPTGSSTDTQYF. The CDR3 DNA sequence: TGTGCCAGCAGCCCCACGGGGTCTAGCACAGATACGCAGTATTTT.